A selection of T cell receptor beta chains follows, all from one sample in a study of radiation and T cells in renal cell carcinoma. Clones were read by immunoSEQ multiplex PCR, and TCRdb kept only the in-frame ones, dropping some. The sample contains 65,000 to 80,000 clones, just over 85% of which appear only once. This material consisted of blood, taken from a patient whose treatment included radiotherapy and nephrectomy. All receptors come from a woman aged 50 to 60 with renal cell carcinoma. Both conserved end residues are part of each CDR3. The D gene is left open where the match is weak. Rows may omit the clone size; those that give it use once, few, many or a size class.

CDR3,DNA,J,V,D,size
CASSLSQGTYEQYF,TGTGCCAGCAGCTTAAGTCAGGGAACCTACGAGCAGTACTTC,TRBJ2-7,TRBV7-6,-,few
CASSGGGNTIYF,TGTGCCAGCAGTGGGGGGGGAAACACCATATATTTT,TRBJ1-3,TRBV2,-,-
CASSRGGEQFF,TGTGCCAGCAGCAGGGGAGGCGAGCAGTTCTTC,TRBJ2-1,TRBV25-1,-,few
CASSPTDTQYF,TGTGCCAGCAGCCCCACAGATACGCAGTATTTT,TRBJ2-3,TRBV7-2,-,once
CASSEKWQRDSPLHF,TGTGCCAGCAGTGAAAAGTGGCAGAGGGATTCACCCCTCCACTTT,TRBJ1-6,TRBV2,-,-
CASSGTGNYGYTF,TGTGCCAGCAGTGGGACAGGAAACTATGGCTACACCTTC,TRBJ1-2,TRBV2,TRBD1,-
CASSLRLQGYEQYF,TGTGCCAGCAGTCTCCGTCTCCAGGGCTACGAGCAGTACTTC,TRBJ2-7,TRBV27,-,-
CASSGAGQALLEQYF,TGTGCCAGCAGTGGGGCGGGACAGGCTCTCCTCGAGCAGTACTTC,TRBJ2-7,TRBV25-1,TRBD1,few
CASSNGDRGLGEQYF,TGTGCCAGCAGTAACGGGGACAGGGGATTAGGAGAGCAGTACTTC,TRBJ2-7,TRBV6-6,TRBD1,-
CASSPQPRDSYWVTANVLTF,TGTGCCAGCAGCCCCCAGCCCCGGGACAGTTATTGGGTTACGGCCAACGTCCTGACTTTC,TRBJ2-6,TRBV5-5,TRBD1,-
CASSLAHTDTQYF,TGTGCCAGCAGCTTAGCTCACACAGATACGCAGTATTTT,TRBJ2-3,TRBV7-2,-,-
CASSSTGSNQPQHF,TGTGCCAGTAGTAGCACAGGGTCCAATCAGCCCCAGCATTTT,TRBJ1-5,TRBV19,-,-
CASSFNDVGEKYF,TGTGCCAGCAGTTTTAACGACGTAGGCGAGAAGTACTTC,TRBJ2-7,TRBV28,-,-
CASSESDRYEQYF,TGTGCCAGCAGCGAATCGGACAGGTACGAGCAGTACTTC,TRBJ2-7,TRBV9,TRBD1,few
CASSPFGFNTIYF,TGCGCCAGCAGCCCCTTCGGGTTCAACACCATATATTTT,TRBJ1-3,TRBV5-1,-,once
CASSLPGSNQPQHF,TGTGCCAGCAGCTTGCCCGGGAGCAATCAGCCCCAGCATTTT,TRBJ1-5,TRBV5-4,-,few
CASSPMRGANEQYF,TGTGCCAGCAGCCCCATGCGGGGGGCCAACGAGCAGTACTTC,TRBJ2-7,TRBV7-2,TRBD2,-
CASSARDIYEQYF,TGTGCCAGCAGCGCACGGGACATCTACGAGCAGTACTTC,TRBJ2-7,TRBV7-2,-,-
CASSEDRWSSYEQYF,TGTGCCAGCAGTGAAGACAGGTGGAGCTCCTACGAGCAGTACTTC,TRBJ2-7,TRBV2,-,-
CATARYGAEQPQHF,TGTGCCACGGCCCGCTACGGGGCGGAACAGCCCCAGCATTTT,TRBJ1-5,TRBV10-3,-,-
CASRTGTGGNEQYF,TGTGCCAGCAGAACGGGGACAGGTGGTAACGAGCAGTACTTC,TRBJ2-7,TRBV5-4,TRBD1,-
CASSDRMYQPQHF,TGTGCCAGCAGTGACAGAATGTATCAGCCCCAGCATTTT,TRBJ1-5,TRBV6-5,-,-
CASSQIDAYNEQFF,TGCGCCAGCAGCCAAATTGACGCCTACAATGAGCAGTTCTTC,TRBJ2-1,TRBV4-3,-,-
CASSPSVADYGYTF,TGTGCCAGCTCACCGTCTGTTGCGGACTATGGCTACACCTTC,TRBJ1-2,TRBV18,-,once
CASRSPGQSSYEQYF,TGTGCCAGCAGGTCCCCGGGACAGAGCTCCTACGAGCAGTACTTC,TRBJ2-7,TRBV5-8,TRBD1,-
CASSSTFTGKFVDNEQFF,TGTGCCAGCAGCTCAACTTTTACAGGGAAATTCGTCGACAATGAGCAGTTCTTC,TRBJ2-1,TRBV7-8,-,-
CASSKGPGTGVLNEKLFF,TGTGCCAGTAGTAAAGGACCCGGGACAGGGGTCTTGAATGAAAAACTGTTTTTT,TRBJ1-4,TRBV19,TRBD1,-